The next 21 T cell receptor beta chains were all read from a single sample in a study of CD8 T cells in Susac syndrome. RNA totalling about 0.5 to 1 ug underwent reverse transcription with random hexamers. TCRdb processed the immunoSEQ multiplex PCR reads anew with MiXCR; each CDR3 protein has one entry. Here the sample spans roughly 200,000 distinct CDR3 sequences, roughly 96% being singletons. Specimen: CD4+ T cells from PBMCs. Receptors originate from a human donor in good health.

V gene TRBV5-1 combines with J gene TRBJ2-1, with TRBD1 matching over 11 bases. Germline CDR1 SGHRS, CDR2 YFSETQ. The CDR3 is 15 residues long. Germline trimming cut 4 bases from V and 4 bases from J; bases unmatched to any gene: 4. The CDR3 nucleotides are TGCGCCAGCAGCCGAGGGACAGGGGGTTACAATGAGCAGTTCTTC. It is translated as CASSRGTGGYNEQFF.

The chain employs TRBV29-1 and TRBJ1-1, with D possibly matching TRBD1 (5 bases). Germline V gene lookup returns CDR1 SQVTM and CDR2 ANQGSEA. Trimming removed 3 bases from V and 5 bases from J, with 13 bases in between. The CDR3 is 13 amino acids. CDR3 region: CSVESGSKTEAFF. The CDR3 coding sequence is TGCAGCGTTGAGTCAGGGAGTAAGACTGAAGCTTTCTTT.

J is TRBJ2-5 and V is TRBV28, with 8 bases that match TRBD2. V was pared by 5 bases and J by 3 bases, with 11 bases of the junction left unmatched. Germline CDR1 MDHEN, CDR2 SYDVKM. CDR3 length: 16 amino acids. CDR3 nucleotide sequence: TGTGCCAGCAGTCTCCCCGGGGGGGGGTCAGAAGAGACCCAGTACTTC. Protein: CASSLPGGGSEETQYF. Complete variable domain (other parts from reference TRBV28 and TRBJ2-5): DVKVTQSSRYLVKRTGEKVFLECVQDMDHENMFWYRQDPGLGLRLIYFSYDVKMKEKGDIPEGYSVSREKKERFSLILESASTNQTSMYLCASSLPGGGSEETQYFGPGTRLLVL.

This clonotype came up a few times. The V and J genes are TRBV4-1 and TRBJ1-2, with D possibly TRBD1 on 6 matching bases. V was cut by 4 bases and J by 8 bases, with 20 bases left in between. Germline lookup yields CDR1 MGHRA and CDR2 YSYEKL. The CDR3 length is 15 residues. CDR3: CASSPEQQGSVGYTF. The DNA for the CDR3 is TGCGCCAGCAGCCCAGAACAACAGGGAAGTGTGGGCTACACCTTC.

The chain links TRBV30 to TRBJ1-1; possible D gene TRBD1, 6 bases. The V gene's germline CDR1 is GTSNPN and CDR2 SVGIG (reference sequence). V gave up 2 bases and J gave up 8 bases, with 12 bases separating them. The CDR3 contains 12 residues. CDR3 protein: CAWSPPGTEAFF. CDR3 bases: TGTGCCTGGAGTCCACCCGGGACAGAAGCTTTCTTT.

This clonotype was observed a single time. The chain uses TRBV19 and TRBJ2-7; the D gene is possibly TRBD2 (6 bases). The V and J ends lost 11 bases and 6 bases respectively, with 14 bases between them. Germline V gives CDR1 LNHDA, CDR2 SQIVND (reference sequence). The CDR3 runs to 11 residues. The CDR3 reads CAVRSGSEQYF. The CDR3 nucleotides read TGTGCCGTTAGAAGCGGGTCCGAGCAGTACTTC.

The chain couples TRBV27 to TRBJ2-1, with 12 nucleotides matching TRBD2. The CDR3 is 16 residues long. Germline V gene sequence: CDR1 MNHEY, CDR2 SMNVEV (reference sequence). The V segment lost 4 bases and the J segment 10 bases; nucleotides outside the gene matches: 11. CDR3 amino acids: CASSSLSSGRGSEQFF. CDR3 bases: TGTGCCAGCAGTTCACTCTCTAGCGGGAGGGGGTCCGAGCAGTTCTTC.

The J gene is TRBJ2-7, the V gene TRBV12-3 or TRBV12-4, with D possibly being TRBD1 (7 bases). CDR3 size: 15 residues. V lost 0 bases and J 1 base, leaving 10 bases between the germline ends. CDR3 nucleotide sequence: TGTGCCAGCAGTTTAGCGGGGGGACAGTCCTACGAGCAGTACTTC. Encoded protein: CASSLAGGQSYEQYF.

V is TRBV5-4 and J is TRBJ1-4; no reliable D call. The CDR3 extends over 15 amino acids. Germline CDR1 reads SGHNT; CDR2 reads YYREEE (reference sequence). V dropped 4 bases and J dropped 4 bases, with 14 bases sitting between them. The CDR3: CASSLSWEGNEKLFF. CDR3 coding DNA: TGTGCCAGCAGCCTCAGTTGGGAGGGTAATGAAAAACTGTTTTTT.

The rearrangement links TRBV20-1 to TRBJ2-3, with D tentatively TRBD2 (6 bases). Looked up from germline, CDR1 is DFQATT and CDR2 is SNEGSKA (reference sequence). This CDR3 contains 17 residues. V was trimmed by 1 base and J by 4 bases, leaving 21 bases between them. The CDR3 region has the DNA TGCAGTGCTAGAGCCTCCCTAGGAGCGGGCTGGGCAGATACGCAGTATTTT. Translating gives CSARASLGAGWADTQYF.

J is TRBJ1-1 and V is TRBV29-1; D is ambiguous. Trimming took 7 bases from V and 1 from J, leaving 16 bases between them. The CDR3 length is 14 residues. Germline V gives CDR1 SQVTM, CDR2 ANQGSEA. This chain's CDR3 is CSATGGGQNTEAFF. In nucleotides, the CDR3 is TGCAGCGCAACCGGAGGAGGCCAGAACACTGAAGCTTTCTTT.

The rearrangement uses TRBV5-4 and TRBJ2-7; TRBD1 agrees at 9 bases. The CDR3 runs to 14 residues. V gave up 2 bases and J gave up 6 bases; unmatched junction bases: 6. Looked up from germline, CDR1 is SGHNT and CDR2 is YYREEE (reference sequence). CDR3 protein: CASSLQGAAGEQYF. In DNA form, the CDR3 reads TGTGCCAGCAGCTTACAGGGGGCGGCTGGCGAGCAGTACTTC.

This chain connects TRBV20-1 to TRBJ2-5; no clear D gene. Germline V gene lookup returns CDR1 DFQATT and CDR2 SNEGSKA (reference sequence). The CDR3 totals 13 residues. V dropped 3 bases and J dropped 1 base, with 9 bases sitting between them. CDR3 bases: TGCAGTGCTAGTTCCGACTCCCAAGAGACCCAGTACTTC. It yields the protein CSASSDSQETQYF.

CDR3 nucleotides: TGTGCCAGCAGCTTGCGGGGGCAGGGAGATACGCAGTATTTT. This gives the protein CASSLRGQGDTQYF. The chain couples TRBV3-1 to TRBJ2-3, with D tentatively TRBD2 (7 bases). Looked up from germline, CDR1 is LGHDT and CDR2 is YNNKEL (reference sequence). The CDR3 length is 14 residues. The V end lost 5 bases, the J end lost 5 bases, and 14 bases lay between the germline ends.

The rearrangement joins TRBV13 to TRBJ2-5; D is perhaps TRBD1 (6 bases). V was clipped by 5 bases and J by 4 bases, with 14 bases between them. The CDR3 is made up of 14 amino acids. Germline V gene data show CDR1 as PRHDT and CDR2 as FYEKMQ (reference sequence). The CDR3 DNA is TGTGCCAGCAGCAGACGACAGGCTGGAGAGACCCAGTACTTC. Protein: CASSRRQAGETQYF. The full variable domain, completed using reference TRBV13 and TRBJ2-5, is AAGVIQSPRHLIKEKRETATLKCYPIPRHDTVYWYQQGPGQDPQFLISFYEKMQSDKGSIPDRFSAQQFSDYHSELNMSSLELGDSALYFCASSRRQAGETQYFGPGTRLLVL.

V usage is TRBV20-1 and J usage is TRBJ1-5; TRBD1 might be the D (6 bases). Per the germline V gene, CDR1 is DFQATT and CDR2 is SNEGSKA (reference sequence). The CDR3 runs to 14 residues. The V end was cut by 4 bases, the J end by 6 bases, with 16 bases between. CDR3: CSATGRGLSQPQHF. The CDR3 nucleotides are TGCAGTGCTACGGGTCGGGGGCTCAGTCAGCCCCAGCATTTT.

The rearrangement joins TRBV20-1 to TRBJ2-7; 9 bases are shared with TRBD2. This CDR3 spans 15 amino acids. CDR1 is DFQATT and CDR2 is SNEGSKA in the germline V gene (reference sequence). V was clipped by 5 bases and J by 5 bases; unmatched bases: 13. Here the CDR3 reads CSAHPGLAGAHEQYF. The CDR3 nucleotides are TGCAGTGCTCATCCGGGGTTAGCGGGGGCCCACGAGCAGTACTTC.

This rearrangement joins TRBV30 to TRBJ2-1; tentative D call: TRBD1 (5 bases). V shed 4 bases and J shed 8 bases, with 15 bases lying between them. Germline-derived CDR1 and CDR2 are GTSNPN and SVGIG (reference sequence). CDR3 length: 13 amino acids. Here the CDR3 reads CAWKEPIGDEQFF. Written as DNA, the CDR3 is TGTGCCTGGAAGGAGCCGATAGGGGATGAGCAGTTCTTC.

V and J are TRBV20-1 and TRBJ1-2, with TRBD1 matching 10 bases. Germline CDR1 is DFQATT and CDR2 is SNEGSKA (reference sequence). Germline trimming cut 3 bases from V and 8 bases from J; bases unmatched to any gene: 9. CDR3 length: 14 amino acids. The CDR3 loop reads CSASLADRGLGYTF. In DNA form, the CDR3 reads TGCAGTGCTAGCCTGGCCGACAGGGGGCTGGGCTACACCTTC.

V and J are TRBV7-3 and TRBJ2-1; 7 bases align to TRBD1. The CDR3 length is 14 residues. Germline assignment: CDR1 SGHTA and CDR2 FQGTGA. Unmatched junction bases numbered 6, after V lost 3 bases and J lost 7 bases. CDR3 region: CASSFPTGQNEQFF. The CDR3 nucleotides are TGTGCCAGCAGCTTCCCGACAGGGCAGAATGAGCAGTTCTTC.

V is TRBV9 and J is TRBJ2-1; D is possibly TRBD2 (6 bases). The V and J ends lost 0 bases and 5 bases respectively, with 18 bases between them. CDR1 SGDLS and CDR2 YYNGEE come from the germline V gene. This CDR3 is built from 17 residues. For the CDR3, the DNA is TGTGCCAGCAGCGTAGCCCCCGGGGGAGCAGGTCACAATGAGCAGTTCTTC. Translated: CASSVAPGGAGHNEQFF.